Included here is one T cell receptor beta chain sequence, with context. Antigen specificity is unknown. Clones were sequenced by immunoSEQ multiplex PCR, and TCRdb holds only the in-frame ones, with some missing. The table shows over 20,000 clones, with approximately 86% occurring only once. The data stem from a study of OX40 agonist ivuxolimab in advanced cancers. General study findings and limits: Blood T cells, both CD4+ and CD8+, expanded clonally by week 6 at 0.1 to 3.0 mg/kg.

This CDR3 comprises 17 residues. Per germline, CDR1 LGHNA and CDR2 YSLEER. J was trimmed by 4 bases and V by 5 bases; bases with no gene match: 13. This chain joins TRBV4-3 and TRBJ1-2, with 10 bases identical to TRBD1. The clonotype comes from an adult with an advanced solid tumor such as melanoma, head and neck, liver or kidney cancer. The sequenced sample was CD4+ or CD8+ T cells sorted from blood, obtained in a trial of the OX40 agonist ivuxolimab. The CDR3 here is CASSTRTMGQGTYGYTF. Here the CDR3 DNA reads TGCGCCAGCAGCACCCGAACGATGGGACAGGGGACCTATGGCTACACCTTC.